This T cell receptor beta chain was obtained from a study of T cell repertoires in cytomegalovirus infection. Study at large: Both CMV infection and a matching HLA type were indicated by public TCR beta signatures. Study-level findings and limits: There were HLA-C-restricted CMV-specific TCR beta clonotypes dominating the ex vivo response. Summed frequency of shared TCR beta families picked out CMV carriers who also had the relevant HLA.

TCRdb reanalysed the reads using MiXCR and keeps one entry per CDR3 protein. The repertoire consists of approximately 490,000 distinct CDR3 sequences, with 11% occurring once and the leading ten covering about 10%. In this sample, this clonotype turned up a few times. The antigen remains unidentified. The sequence was collected from a human donor in good health (CMV status not recorded). Some clones in this sample may be carry-over from other donors' samples. The specimen sequenced was PBMCs.

This CDR3 is CASSLYPNHYEQYF. In DNA form, the CDR3 reads TGCGCCAGCAGCTTGTATCCTAACCACTACGAGCAGTACTTC. J is TRBJ2-7 and V is TRBV5-1; D remains unclear. Germline V lookup: CDR1 SGHRS, CDR2 YFSETQ. Trimming left V 1 base short and J 3 bases short, with 11 bases between. The CDR3 length is 14 residues.